Following are 20 T cell receptor beta chains from one sample sequenced in a study of blood T cell repertoires in COVID-19. Assay used: immunoSEQ multiplex PCR; TCRdb lists only in-frame clones, some missing. The sample holds 45,000 to 70,000 clones; around 80% are singletons and the top ten take around a fifth. Sequencing was done on a sample of peripheral blood. Every receptor here comes from a woman in her sixties with acute or convalescent COVID-19.

V is TRBV7-3 and J is TRBJ2-1, with 13 bases that match TRBD2. The CDR3 is made up of 15 amino acids. Germline CDR1 is SGHTA and CDR2 is FQGTGA. The V and J ends lost 4 bases and 6 bases, in that order; junction bases with no gene match: 3. CDR3 nucleotide sequence: TGTGCCAGCAGCTCACTAGCGGGGGGGCTCAATGAGCAGTTCTTC. Protein sequence: CASSSLAGGLNEQFF. Together with reference TRBV7-3 and TRBJ2-1, the CDR3 gives the full variable domain: GAGVSQTPSNKVTEKGKYVELRCDPISGHTALYWYRQSLGQGPEFLIYFQGTGAADDSGLPNDRFFAVRPEGSVSTLKIQRTERGDSAVYLCASSSLAGGLNEQFFGPGTRLTVL.

Here the CDR3 reads CASSLGPEGQYF. CDR3 bases: TGTGCCAGCAGCTTAGGCCCGGAGGGGCAGTACTTC. The V and J genes are TRBV7-8 and TRBJ2-7, with a possible D match to TRBD2 (6 bases). The germline CDR1 and CDR2 sequences are SGHVS and FQNEAQ. This CDR3 spans 12 amino acids. V was cut by 1 base and J by 9 bases, with 10 bases left in between.

This chain uses TRBV6-1 with TRBJ1-6; tentatively, D is TRBD1 (6 bases). Trimming removed 1 base from V and 6 bases from J, with 7 bases in between. CDR3 length: 14 amino acids. Germline-derived CDR1 and CDR2 are MNHNS and SASEGT. CDR3 sequence reads: CASSEGTVNSPLHF. CDR3 in DNA: TGTGCCAGCAGTGAAGGGACAGTTAATTCACCCCTCCACTTT.

The CDR3 DNA is TGTGCCAGCAGTTATCAGGGGCACGGCTATGGCTACACCTTC. This gives the protein CASSYQGHGYGYTF. This chain connects TRBV6-5 to TRBJ1-2; tentative D call: TRBD1 (6 bases). Germline values: CDR1 MNHEY, CDR2 SVGAGI. The CDR3 covers 14 residues. Trimming cost V 3 bases and J 4 bases, with 12 bases left between them.

This sequence joins TRBV19 and TRBJ2-5; 7 bases line up with TRBD2. CDR1 LNHDA and CDR2 SQIVND come from the germline V gene (reference sequence). The V and J ends lost 3 bases and 7 bases, in that order; junction bases with no gene match: 5. The CDR3 has 13 amino acids. CDR3 protein: CASSMGGSGTQYF. The DNA of the CDR3 is TGTGCCAGTAGTATGGGAGGGTCCGGGACCCAGTACTTC.

V usage is TRBV5-5 and J usage is TRBJ1-2; TRBD1 matches 9 bases. V shed 0 bases, J shed 8 bases, and the junction held 11 bases outside the gene matches. CDR3 length: 16 residues. Germline V gene data show CDR1 as SGHKS and CDR2 as YYEKEE (reference sequence). CDR3: CASSLDPGQGAGGYTF. The CDR3, as DNA: TGTGCCAGCAGCTTGGATCCGGGACAGGGAGCGGGAGGCTACACCTTC. Combining the CDR3 with reference TRBV5-5 and TRBJ1-2 gives the whole variable domain DAGVTQSPTHLIKTRGQQVTLRCSPISGHKSVSWYQQVLGQGPQFIFQYYEKEERGRGNFPDRFSARQFPNYSSELNVNALLLGDSALYLCASSLDPGQGAGGYTFGSGTRLTVV.

This CDR3 is CASSAGRGSYNEQFF. The CDR3 coding sequence is TGTGCCAGCAGCGCGGGGCGGGGCTCCTACAATGAGCAGTTCTTC. V is TRBV9 and J is TRBJ2-1; perhaps TRBD2 as D (6 bases). CDR3 size: 15 residues. Trimming took off 3 bases at V and 0 bases at J, with 10 bases between the two ends. Germline CDR1 reads SGDLS; CDR2 reads YYNGEE.

The chain employs TRBV27 and TRBJ2-3, with D possibly matching TRBD2 (6 bases). The V gene lost 0 bases and the J gene lost 3 bases, with 10 bases spanning the gap. CDR3 length: 15 residues. CDR1 MNHEY and CDR2 SMNVEV come from the germline V gene (reference sequence). CDR3 in amino acids: CASSLSGTSTDTQYF. CDR3 coding DNA: TGTGCCAGCAGTTTATCAGGGACTTCTACAGATACGCAGTATTTT.

The chain has TRBV7-3 and TRBJ2-5; weak D call: TRBD1 (5 bases). CDR1 and CDR2 from the germline V gene are SGHTA and FQGTGA. The V end lost 4 bases, the J end lost 4 bases, and 10 bases lay between the germline ends. The CDR3 extends over 13 amino acids. The DNA of the CDR3 is TGTGCCAGCAGCTCTCATGGGGCAGAGACCCAGTACTTC. It yields the protein CASSSHGAETQYF.

V is TRBV29-1 and J is TRBJ2-2, with a weak D call TRBD2 (6 bases). From germline, CDR1 is SQVTM and CDR2 ANQGSEA. Trimming left V 5 bases short and J 5 bases short, with 9 bases between. The CDR3 is 12 amino acids. CDR3 in amino acids: CSVTGLTGELFF. Here the CDR3 DNA reads TGCAGCGTTACAGGACTAACCGGGGAGCTGTTTTTT.

This chain joins TRBV7-8 and TRBJ2-3, with 9 bases lining up with TRBD1. The V gene's germline CDR1 is SGHVS and CDR2 FQNEAQ. The CDR3 spans 15 residues. With 6 bases clipped from V and 0 bases from J, the junction kept 4 bases outside the gene matches. The CDR3 bases are TGTGCCAGCAGACCCGGACAGGGGAGCACAGATACGCAGTATTTT. It is translated as CASRPGQGSTDTQYF. Full variable domain (missing parts from reference TRBV7-8 and TRBJ2-3): GAGVSQSPRYKVAKRGQDVALRCDPISGHVSLFWYQQALGQGPEFLTYFQNEAQLDKSGLPSDRFFAERPEGSVSTLKIQRTQQEDSAVYLCASRPGQGSTDTQYFGPGTRLTVL.

The genes are TRBV6-5 and TRBJ1-2; D remains unclear. The CDR3 totals 14 residues. Germline V gene sequence: CDR1 MNHEY, CDR2 SVGAGI. Trimming stripped 6 bases from V and 6 bases from J, with 17 bases between. CDR3 sequence: CASRESASKDGYTF. The CDR3, as DNA: TGTGCCAGCAGGGAGTCGGCTAGCAAGGATGGCTACACCTTC.

This clone was counted at least ten times. The chain combines TRBV18 with TRBJ1-1, with TRBD1 matching over 8 bases. Trimming removed 3 bases from V and 11 bases from J; junction bases left unmatched: 2. This CDR3 region has 11 residues. Germline values: CDR1 KGHSH, CDR2 LQKENI. As DNA, the CDR3 is TGTGCCAGCTCACCCCAGGGGGCTGCTTTCTTT. Translated: CASSPQGAAFF.

This clone was detected once. The V call is TRBV6-6, the J call TRBJ1-5; D unresolved. The germline V and J ends were trimmed by 6 bases and 1 base, with 10 bases remaining between them. This CDR3 comprises 14 residues. CDR1 is MNHNY and CDR2 is SVGAGI in the germline V gene (reference sequence). This CDR3 reads CASRSFPSNQPQHF. CDR3 sequence (DNA): TGTGCCAGCAGATCATTCCCCAGCAATCAGCCCCAGCATTTT.

The genes are TRBV9 and TRBJ2-3; no definite D call. V lost 0 bases and J lost 0, with 8 bases in between. This CDR3 comprises 15 residues. Germline CDR1 is SGDLS and CDR2 is YYNGEE. CDR3 amino acids: CASSVEAGSTDTQYF. DNA of the CDR3: TGTGCCAGCAGCGTAGAAGCAGGCAGCACAGATACGCAGTATTTT.

This clone occurred a few times. The CDR3 protein is CASSGGPAGSQPQHF. In DNA form, the CDR3 reads TGTGCCAGTAGTGGCGGACCTGCGGGCTCTCAGCCCCAGCATTTT. V gene TRBV19 combines with J gene TRBJ1-5; D is unresolved. Germline-derived CDR1 and CDR2 are LNHDA and SQIVND (reference sequence). CDR3 length: 15 amino acids. The germline V and J ends were trimmed by 5 bases and 6 bases, with 17 bases remaining between them. Using reference TRBV19 and TRBJ1-5 for the parts outside the CDR3, the full variable domain is DGGITQSPKYLFRKEGQNVTLSCEQNLNHDAMYWYRQDPGQGLRLIYYSQIVNDFQKGDIAEGYSVSREKKESFPLTVTSAQKNPTAFYLCASSGGPAGSQPQHFGDGTRLSIL.

The J gene is TRBJ2-2, the V gene TRBV7-2; 11 nucleotides match TRBD2. The CDR3 totals 14 residues. Germline V gene lookup returns CDR1 SGHTA and CDR2 FQGNSA. V shed 6 bases and J 5 bases; nucleotides not matched to a gene: 2. CDR3: CASRRLAGTGELFF. CDR3 DNA: TGTGCCAGCAGAAGACTAGCGGGGACCGGGGAGCTGTTTTTT.

This clone was seen only once. The CDR3 reads CASSLGQSYNEQFF. CDR3 bases: TGTGCCAGCAGCCTCGGACAGAGCTACAATGAGCAGTTCTTC. The chain links TRBV11-2 to TRBJ2-1, with a possible D match to TRBD1 (6 bases). Germline assignment: CDR1 SGHAT and CDR2 FQNNGV. V was cut by 5 bases and J by 3 bases, with 11 bases left in between. The length of the CDR3 is 14 residues.

This sequence joins TRBV7-2 and TRBJ2-3; TRBD2 is a possible D gene (7 bases). In germline, CDR1 is SGHTA, CDR2 FQGNSA. V lost 1 base to trimming and J lost 2 bases, with 13 bases between them. The CDR3 loop spans 16 amino acids. The CDR3 reads CASSLGWGGNTDTQYF. The CDR3 region has the DNA TGTGCCAGCAGCTTAGGGTGGGGGGGCAACACAGATACGCAGTATTTT. The full variable domain, with the rest looked up from reference TRBV7-2 and TRBJ2-3, is GAGVSQSPSNKVTEKGKDVELRCDPISGHTALYWYRQSLGQGLEFLIYFQGNSAPDKSGLPSDRFSAERTGGSVSTLTIQRTQQEDSAVYLCASSLGWGGNTDTQYFGPGTRLTVL.

In its sample, this clone was seen a few times. V and J are TRBV29-1 and TRBJ1-2, with 10 nucleotides matching TRBD1. Trimming at V came to 3 bases and at J to 7 bases, leaving 8 bases not matched to a gene. This CDR3 is 14 amino acids long. Germline-derived CDR1 and CDR2 are SQVTM and ANQGSEA. CDR3 sequence: CSVDTTGGTSGYTF. CDR3 in DNA: TGCAGCGTTGACACGACAGGGGGCACATCTGGCTACACCTTC.